A single sample gave rise to the 13 T cell receptor beta chains below, sequenced in a study of identical twins. One entry per CDR3 protein results from TCRdb running MiXCR on the 5' RACE reads. The sample includes about 660,000 distinct CDR3 sequences, 8% to 9% of them seen just once. This same sample was also part of a study on yellow fever vaccine responses in identical twins.

The sequenced sample was PBMCs. These receptors were collected from a young woman in good health.

The chain uses TRBV7-3 and TRBJ2-2, with 8 bases identical to TRBD1. CDR3 size: 15 residues. V shed 2 bases and J 7 bases; nucleotides not matched to a gene: 6. Germline values: CDR1 SGHTA, CDR2 FQGTGA. The CDR3 protein is CASSLSGQGYGELFF. The DNA of the CDR3 is TGTGCCAGCAGCTTATCAGGACAGGGATACGGGGAGCTGTTTTTT. The full variable domain, with the rest looked up from reference TRBV7-3 and TRBJ2-2, is GAGVSQTPSNKVTEKGKYVELRCDPISGHTALYWYRQSLGQGPEFLIYFQGTGAADDSGLPNDRFFAVRPEGSVSTLKIQRTERGDSAVYLCASSLSGQGYGELFFGEGSRLTVL.

Ten or more counts support this clonotype. V and J are TRBV10-3 and TRBJ2-3, with 8 bases lining up with TRBD2. Germline-derived CDR1 and CDR2 are ENHRY and SYGVKD. The CDR3 totals 15 residues. The trim removed 2 bases at V and 2 bases at J, leaving 3 bases unmatched. CDR3 bases: TGTGCCATCAGTGAGACTAGCGGTTCCACAGATACGCAGTATTTT. Translation gives CAISETSGSTDTQYF.

This clonotype was recorded many times. The V and J genes are TRBV27 and TRBJ2-5; TRBD2 might be the D (6 bases). Germline assignment: CDR1 MNHEY and CDR2 SMNVEV (reference sequence). The CDR3 totals 13 residues. V was shortened by 4 bases and J by 10 bases, with 16 bases between the two germline ends. The CDR3 DNA sequence: TGTGCCAGCAGTTATACGACCGGGACTTTCCAGTACTTC. It encodes CASSYTTGTFQYF.

This chain joins TRBV29-1 and TRBJ2-5; maybe TRBD1 (5 bases). V gave up 0 bases and J gave up 3 bases, with 14 bases separating them. The germline gives CDR1 SQVTM, CDR2 ANQGSEA. The CDR3 is made up of 15 amino acids. The CDR3 reads CSVEDAETEEETQYF. As DNA, the CDR3 is TGCAGCGTTGAAGATGCGGAGACAGAAGAAGAGACCCAGTACTTC.

This clonotype was recorded a few times. The chain employs TRBV2 and TRBJ2-7; the match to TRBD2 covers 7 bases. Germline CDR1 and CDR2: SNHLY and FYNNEI. V lost 7 bases, J lost 2 bases, and 11 bases stayed unmatched. CDR3 length: 15 amino acids. The CDR3 DNA reads as TGTGCCAGCACGGTCTTACCGGGAGGTCCCTACGAGCAGTACTTC. As protein: CASTVLPGGPYEQYF. Using reference TRBV2 and TRBJ2-7 for the parts outside the CDR3, the full variable domain is EPEVTQTPSHQVTQMGQEVILRCVPISNHLYFYWYRQILGQKVEFLVSFYNNEISEKSEIFDDQFSVERPDGSNFTLKIRSTKLEDSAMYFCASTVLPGGPYEQYFGPGTRLTVT.

This clonotype was counted at least ten times. V is TRBV12-3 or TRBV12-4 and J is TRBJ2-5; D is uncertain. Trimming pared 2 bases from V and 5 bases from J, leaving 6 bases between. This CDR3 region has 12 residues. The CDR3 region has the DNA TGTGCCAGCAGTTTATCAGTGGAGACCCAGTACTTC. It codes for CASSLSVETQYF.

The V gene is TRBV11-1, the J gene TRBJ2-3; 11 bases are a match to TRBD1. With 5 bases clipped from V and 2 bases from J, the junction kept 12 bases outside the gene matches. The germline CDR1 and CDR2 sequences are SGHAT and FQDESV (reference sequence). This CDR3 has 18 residues. The CDR3 nucleotides are TGTGCCAGCAGCCCCTCAGGTGGGGGACAGGGGGTCACAGATACGCAGTATTTT. This sequence encodes CASSPSGGGQGVTDTQYF.

This clonotype was picked up many times. The V call is TRBV4-1, the J call TRBJ2-3; 7 positions match TRBD2. Germline CDR1 is MGHRA and CDR2 is YSYEKL. This CDR3 has 16 amino acids. The trim removed 6 bases at V and 2 bases at J, leaving 11 bases unmatched. The CDR3 DNA is TGCGCCAGCAGTGTCTCCCGGGACTACACCACAGATACGCAGTATTTT. Encoded protein: CASSVSRDYTTDTQYF.

This clonotype was observed a handful of times. The chain combines TRBV15 with TRBJ2-1; 9 bases match TRBD1. The CDR3 covers 15 residues. With V trimmed by 3 bases and J by 7 bases, 7 bases remained unmatched. Germline CDR1 is LNHNV and CDR2 is YYDKDF (reference sequence). CDR3 loop: CATSSLPGQGNEQFF. The CDR3 DNA follows: TGTGCCACCAGCAGCCTACCGGGACAGGGAAATGAGCAGTTCTTC. Drawing the rest from reference TRBV15 and TRBJ2-1, the complete variable domain is DAMVIQNPRYQVTQFGKPVTLSCSQTLNHNVMYWYQQKSSQAPKLLFHYYDKDFNNEADTPDNFQSRRPNTSFCFLDIRSPGLGDTAMYLCATSSLPGQGNEQFFGPGTRLTVL.

This clonotype was counted only a few times. The chain combines TRBV7-8 with TRBJ2-3, with a tentative D call TRBD2 (7 bases). Germline values: CDR1 SGHVS, CDR2 FQNEAQ. The CDR3 has 15 residues. Trimming shortened V by 5 bases and J by 6 bases, and 18 bases separated the two germline ends. The CDR3 protein is CASSPTRGGLDTQYF. The DNA for the CDR3 is TGTGCCAGCAGCCCAACTAGGGGGGGATTGGATACGCAGTATTTT.

This clonotype was detected ten times or more. This rearrangement joins TRBV7-9 to TRBJ2-2; no clear D. CDR1 and CDR2 from the germline V gene are SEHNR and FQNEAQ (reference sequence). V was pared by 5 bases and J by 0 bases, with 10 bases between. The CDR3 contains 15 residues. CDR3 nucleotide sequence: TGTGCCAGCAGCCCGAGGTCTACGAACACCGGGGAGCTGTTTTTT. Protein sequence: CASSPRSTNTGELFF.

The chain combines TRBV11-1 with TRBJ2-7; TRBD1 matches 11 bases. Unmatched junction bases numbered 6, after V lost 6 bases and J lost 2 bases. Looked up from germline, CDR1 is SGHAT and CDR2 is FQDESV (reference sequence). The CDR3 has 15 residues. CDR3 region: CASRLSGQGAYEQYF. Here the CDR3 DNA reads TGTGCCAGCAGACTATCGGGACAGGGGGCCTACGAGCAGTACTTC.

The gene calls are TRBV20-1 and TRBJ2-1; the D gene is possibly TRBD1 (5 bases). Trimming took off 3 bases at V and 3 bases at J, with 9 bases between the two ends. The CDR3 has 13 amino acids. Germline-derived CDR1 and CDR2 are DFQATT and SNEGSKA (reference sequence). The CDR3 DNA follows: TGCAGTGCTAGGGACACGGACTACAATGAGCAGTTCTTC. Translated: CSARDTDYNEQFF.